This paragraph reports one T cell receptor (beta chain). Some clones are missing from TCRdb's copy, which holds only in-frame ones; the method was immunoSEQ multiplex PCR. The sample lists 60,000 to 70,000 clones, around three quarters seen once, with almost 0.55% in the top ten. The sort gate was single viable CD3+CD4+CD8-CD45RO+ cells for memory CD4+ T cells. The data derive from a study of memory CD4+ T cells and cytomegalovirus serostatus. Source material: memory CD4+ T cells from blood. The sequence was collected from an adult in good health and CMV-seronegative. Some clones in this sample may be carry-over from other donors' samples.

The CDR3 nucleotides are TGTGCCAGCAGCTCCAACTACGAGCAGTACTTC. Amino acids: CASSSNYEQYF. This chain connects TRBV7-2 to TRBJ2-7; unclear D gene. V was cut by 4 bases and J by 3 bases, with 4 bases left in between. The germline V gene has CDR1 SGHTA and CDR2 FQGNSA. CDR3 size: 11 residues.